This TCR beta chain was obtained from a study of CD8 T cells in ankylosing spondylitis. This CDR3 is 12 amino acids long. V gave up 6 bases and J gave up 1 base, with 6 bases separating them. Each TCR beta library was made by quantitative 5'-RACE that incorporated molecular barcodes. TCRdb reanalysed the 5' RACE reads using MiXCR and keeps one entry per CDR3 protein. The sample lists 300,000 to 400,000 distinct CDR3 sequences, roughly 12% occurring once. This clonotype has ten or more counts. Its antigen is currently unknown. General study results and limits: CD8+ cells made up the disease-linked clones, which were relatively rare in peripheral blood. Seemingly distinctive of ankylosing spondylitis blood was a TCR beta motif formed by eight highly homologous variants. Disease-associated clones were reportedly significantly overrepresented in matched ankylosing spondylitis synovial fluid.

The chain uses TRBV12-3 or TRBV12-4 and TRBJ2-5, with no clear D. The clonotype comes from a female donor with ankylosing spondylitis or in good health (not recorded which). Sequenced input: blood, either unsorted or a sorted T cell fraction (not recorded which). The CDR3 is CASSNVQETQYF. The CDR3, as DNA: TGTGCCAGCAGCAATGTCCAAGAGACCCAGTACTTC.